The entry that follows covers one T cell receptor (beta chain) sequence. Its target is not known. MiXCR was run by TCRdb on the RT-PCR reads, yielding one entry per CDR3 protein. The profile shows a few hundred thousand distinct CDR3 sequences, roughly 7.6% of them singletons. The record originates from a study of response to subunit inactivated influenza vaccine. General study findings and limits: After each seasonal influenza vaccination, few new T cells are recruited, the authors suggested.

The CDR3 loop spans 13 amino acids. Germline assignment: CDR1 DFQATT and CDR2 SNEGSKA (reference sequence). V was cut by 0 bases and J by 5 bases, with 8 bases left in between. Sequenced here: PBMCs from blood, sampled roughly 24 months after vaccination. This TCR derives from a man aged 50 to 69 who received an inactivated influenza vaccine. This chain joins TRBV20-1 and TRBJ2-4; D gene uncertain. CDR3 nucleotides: TGCAGTGCTAGAGAACGGCACGAAAACATTCAGTACTTC. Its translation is CSARERHENIQYF.